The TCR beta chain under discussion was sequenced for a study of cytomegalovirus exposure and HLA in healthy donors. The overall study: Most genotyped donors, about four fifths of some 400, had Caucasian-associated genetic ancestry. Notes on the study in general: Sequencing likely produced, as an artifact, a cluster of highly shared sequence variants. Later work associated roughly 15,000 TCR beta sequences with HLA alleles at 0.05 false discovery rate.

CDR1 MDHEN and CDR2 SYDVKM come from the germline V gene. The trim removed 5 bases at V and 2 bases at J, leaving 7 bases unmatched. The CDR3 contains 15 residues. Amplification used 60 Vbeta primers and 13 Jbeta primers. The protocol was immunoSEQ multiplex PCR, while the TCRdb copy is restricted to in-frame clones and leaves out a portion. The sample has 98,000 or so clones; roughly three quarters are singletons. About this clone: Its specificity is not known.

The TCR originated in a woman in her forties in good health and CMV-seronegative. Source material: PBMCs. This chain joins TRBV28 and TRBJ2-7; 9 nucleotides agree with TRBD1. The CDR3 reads CASSAPGTGTYEQYF. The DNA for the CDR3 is TGTGCCAGCAGTGCCCCCGGGACAGGGACCTACGAGCAGTACTTC.